This T cell receptor beta chain appears in the sequencing data of a study of patients and donors after allogeneic stem cell transplantation. V shed 5 bases and J shed 6 bases, with 16 bases lying between them. Germline V gives CDR1 SGHTA, CDR2 FQGNSA. The CDR3 has 14 residues. This clonotype has more than one count but fewer than ten. TCRdb itself ran the RT-PCR reads through MiXCR, one entry per CDR3 protein. The sample includes approximately 220,000 distinct CDR3 sequences, around two fifths of them seen just once. The chain employs TRBV7-2 and TRBJ1-2; D might be TRBD1 (6 bases). The clonotype comes from a human donor who was either an allogeneic HSCT recipient or a stem cell or donor lymphocyte infusion donor (not recorded which). It is not recorded whose cells these are; they may come from a transplant donor. The sequenced material came from blood, either unsorted or a sorted T cell fraction (not recorded which). This CDR3 is CASSARTERHGYTF. The CDR3, as DNA: TGTGCCAGCAGCGCAAGGACAGAACGCCATGGCTACACCTTC.